One and the same sample provided the 14 T cell receptor beta chains below, sequenced in a study of cytomegalovirus exposure and HLA in healthy donors. The PCR was carried out with 60 Vbeta primers and 13 Jbeta primers. This table comes from immunoSEQ multiplex PCR, and its TCRdb copy is limited to in-frame clones, with some not included. Counted here are around 130,000 clones, around three quarters occurring once; the ten biggest clones make up 1%. The material sequenced was PBMCs. These TCRs come from a man aged 40-49 years in good health and CMV-seronegative.

CDR3 in DNA: TGTGCCAGCAGTTTATCGGGGACTGGGGCCAACGTCCTGACTTTC. Translating gives CASSLSGTGANVLTF. This chain connects TRBV28 to TRBJ2-6; D may be TRBD2 (5 bases). The germline V gene has CDR1 MDHEN and CDR2 SYDVKM. This CDR3 comprises 15 residues. V was shortened by 1 base and J by 2 bases, with 6 bases between the two germline ends. Together with reference TRBV28 and TRBJ2-6, the CDR3 gives the full variable domain: DVKVTQSSRYLVKRTGEKVFLECVQDMDHENMFWYRQDPGLGLRLIYFSYDVKMKEKGDIPEGYSVSREKKERFSLILESASTNQTSMYLCASSLSGTGANVLTFGAGSRLTVL.

This rearrangement joins TRBV5-1 to TRBJ2-3; 14 nucleotides align to TRBD2. Germline V gives CDR1 SGHRS, CDR2 YFSETQ. The V gene end was trimmed by 4 bases and the J gene end by 2 bases; junction bases not matched to a gene: 6. This CDR3 region has 17 residues. In DNA form, the CDR3 reads TGCGCCAGCAGCCCAGGACTAGCGGGGGGACTCACAGATACGCAGTATTTT. Translating gives CASSPGLAGGLTDTQYF.

The chain employs TRBV7-2 and TRBJ1-5; 10 bases are a match to TRBD1. This CDR3 is built from 16 residues. In germline, CDR1 is SGHTA, CDR2 FQGNSA. V shed 2 bases, J shed 10 bases, and the junction held 11 bases outside the gene matches. CDR3 sequence (DNA): TGTGCCAGCAGCTTAATGGGACAGGGGACTCAGCTACCCCAGCATTTT. Protein product: CASSLMGQGTQLPQHF.

The gene calls are TRBV5-6 and TRBJ2-6; 8 bases line up with TRBD2. The CDR3 has 16 amino acids. The ends lost 6 bases at V and 0 bases at J; junction bases unmatched: 5. Germline lookup yields CDR1 SGHDT and CDR2 YYEEEE. CDR3 bases: TGTGCCAGCACCCTAGCGGGCCTCTCTGGGGCCAACGTCCTGACTTTC. Protein: CASTLAGLSGANVLTF.

The chain joins TRBV5-4 to TRBJ1-6, with D possibly being TRBD1 (5 bases). Germline assignment: CDR1 SGHNT and CDR2 YYREEE (reference sequence). V lost 0 bases to trimming and J lost 6 bases, with 10 bases between them. This CDR3 contains 15 residues. CDR3 loop: CASSLGTGSNSPLHF. CDR3 DNA: TGTGCCAGCAGCTTGGGTACAGGTAGTAATTCACCCCTCCACTTT.

J is TRBJ2-1 and V is TRBV7-6; 11 bases align to TRBD1. CDR3 length: 15 residues. CDR1 is SGHVS and CDR2 is FNYEAQ in the germline V gene. Trimming took 5 bases from V and 6 from J; bases not matched to a gene: 6. CDR3 residues: CASSPGQGGFNEQFF. The CDR3 DNA reads TGTGCCAGCAGCCCGGGACAGGGGGGCTTCAATGAGCAGTTCTTC.

J is TRBJ2-1 and V is TRBV27; 8 bases fit TRBD2. The V gene end was trimmed by 3 bases and the J gene end by 8 bases; junction bases not matched to a gene: 9. Germline assignment: CDR1 MNHEY and CDR2 SMNVEV (reference sequence). The CDR3 runs 15 residues. The CDR3 loop reads CASSFLAGLAYEQFF. For the CDR3, the DNA is TGTGCCAGCAGTTTCCTAGCGGGCTTGGCATATGAGCAGTTCTTC.

The chain joins TRBV12-5 to TRBJ1-2, with a tentative D call TRBD1 (6 bases). Germline V gives CDR1 LGHNT, CDR2 FRNRAP. V was trimmed by 0 bases and J by 7 bases, leaving 15 bases between them. This CDR3 contains 15 residues. This chain's CDR3 is CASGLVPAGEGGYTF. CDR3 DNA: TGTGCTAGTGGTTTGGTACCCGCAGGGGAGGGTGGCTACACCTTC. The variable domain in full, with the rest retrieved from reference TRBV12-5 and TRBJ1-2, is DARVTQTPRHKVTEMGQEVTMRCQPILGHNTVFWYRQTMMQGLELLAYFRNRAPLDDSGMPKDRFSAEMPDATLATLKIQPSEPRDSAVYFCASGLVPAGEGGYTFGSGTRLTVV.

The genes are TRBV28 and TRBJ1-3, with TRBD1 matching over 11 bases. This CDR3 region has 16 residues. Germline V lookup: CDR1 MDHEN, CDR2 SYDVKM. V shed 1 base and J 7 bases; nucleotides not matched to a gene: 6. This chain's CDR3 is CASSLLDWDRGNTIYF. CDR3 nucleotides: TGTGCCAGCAGTTTATTAGACTGGGACAGGGGGAACACCATATATTTT.

The gene calls are TRBV6-6 and TRBJ2-1; 8 positions match TRBD1. The CDR3 runs 15 residues. Germline V gene sequence: CDR1 MNHNY, CDR2 SVGAGI (reference sequence). V trimming: 2 bases; J trimming: 7 bases; junction bases outside the gene matches: 7. The CDR3 nucleotides read TGTGCCAGCAGTTACACAGGAACAGGGGGGAATGAGCAGTTCTTC. Encoded protein: CASSYTGTGGNEQFF.

To note about this clone: Other DNA sequences of this sample code for an identical CDR3. The chain links TRBV2 to TRBJ2-3; no definite D call. Germline loops: CDR1 SNHLY, CDR2 FYNNEI. CDR3 length equals 14 residues. V lost 8 bases to trimming and J lost 0 bases, with 12 bases between them. This CDR3 reads CASSPEMSTDTQYF. CDR3 DNA sequence: TGTGCCAGCTCACCTGAGATGAGCACAGATACGCAGTATTTT.

This clone was counted once. V is TRBV18 and J is TRBJ1-4; the match to TRBD1 covers 7 bases. The germline gives CDR1 KGHSH, CDR2 LQKENI. CDR3 size: 16 residues. The junction had 9 bases not matched to a gene; V was cut back by 3 bases and J by 5 bases. The CDR3 nucleotides read TGTGCCAGCTCACCGTTGAACAGGGGCCTCAATGAAAAACTGTTTTTT. Translating it yields CASSPLNRGLNEKLFF.

The chain has TRBV7-9 and TRBJ2-7; 8 nucleotides match TRBD2. Germline V gives CDR1 SEHNR, CDR2 FQNEAQ (reference sequence). J gave up 3 bases and V 4 bases, and 11 bases lay outside the gene matches. The CDR3 has 16 residues. The CDR3 DNA is TGTGCCAGCAGCTCGCTGAGTGGCGGGAGGATCTACGAGCAGTACTTC. Translating it yields CASSSLSGGRIYEQYF. Full variable domain (outside the CDR3, taken from reference TRBV7-9 and TRBJ2-7): DTGVSQNPRHKITKRGQNVTFRCDPISEHNRLYWYRQTLGQGPEFLTYFQNEAQLEKSRLLSDRFSAERPKGSFSTLEIQRTEQGDSAMYLCASSSLSGGRIYEQYFGPGTRLTVT.

This clone appeared a few times. The chain joins TRBV7-2 to TRBJ1-6, with D perhaps matching TRBD1 (5 bases). CDR1 is SGHTA, CDR2 FQGNSA, per germline. Trimming cost V 5 bases and J 4 bases, with 18 bases left between them. This CDR3 spans 17 amino acids. CDR3 region: CASSPAGYLGYNSPLHF. In DNA, the CDR3 is TGTGCCAGCAGCCCGGCAGGGTACCTGGGTTATAATTCACCCCTCCACTTT.